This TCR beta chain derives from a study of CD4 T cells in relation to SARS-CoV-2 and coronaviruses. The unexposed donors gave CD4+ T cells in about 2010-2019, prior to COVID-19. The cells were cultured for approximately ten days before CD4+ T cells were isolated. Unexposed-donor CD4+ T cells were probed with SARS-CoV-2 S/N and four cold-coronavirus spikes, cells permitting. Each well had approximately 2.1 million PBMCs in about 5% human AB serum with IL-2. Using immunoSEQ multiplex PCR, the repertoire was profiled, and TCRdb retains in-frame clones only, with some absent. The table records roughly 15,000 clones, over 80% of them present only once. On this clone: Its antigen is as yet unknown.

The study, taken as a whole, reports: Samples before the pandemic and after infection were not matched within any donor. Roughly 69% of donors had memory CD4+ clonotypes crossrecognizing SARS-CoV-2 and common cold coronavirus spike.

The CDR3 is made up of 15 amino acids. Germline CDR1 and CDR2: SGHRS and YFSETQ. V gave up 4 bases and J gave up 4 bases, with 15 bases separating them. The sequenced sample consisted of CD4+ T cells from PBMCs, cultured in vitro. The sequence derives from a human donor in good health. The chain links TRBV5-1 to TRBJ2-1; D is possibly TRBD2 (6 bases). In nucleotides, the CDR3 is TGCGCCAGCAGCGAGGGACTCTCAAGATACAATGAGCAGTTCTTC. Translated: CASSEGLSRYNEQFF.